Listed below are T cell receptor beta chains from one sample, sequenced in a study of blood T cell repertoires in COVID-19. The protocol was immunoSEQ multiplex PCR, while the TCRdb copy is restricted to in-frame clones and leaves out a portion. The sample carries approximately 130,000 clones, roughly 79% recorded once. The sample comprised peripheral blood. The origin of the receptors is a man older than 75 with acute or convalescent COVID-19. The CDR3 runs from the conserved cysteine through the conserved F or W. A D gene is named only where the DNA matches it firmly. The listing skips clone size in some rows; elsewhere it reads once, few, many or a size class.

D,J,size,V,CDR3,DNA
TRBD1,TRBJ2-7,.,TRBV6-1,CASSAHPGQGPYEQYF,TGTGCCAGCAGTGCCCATCCGGGACAGGGGCCCTACGAGCAGTACTTC
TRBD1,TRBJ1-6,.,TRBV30,CAWSSTGGVYNSPLHF,TGTGCCTGGAGTAGCACAGGGGGCGTCTATAATTCACCCCTCCACTTT
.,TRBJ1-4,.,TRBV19,CASSISYSGNEKLFF,TGTGCCAGTAGTATAAGTTACTCTGGTAATGAAAAACTGTTTTTT
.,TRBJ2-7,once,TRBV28,CASSLSGTDEQYF,TGTGCCAGCAGTTTATCCGGGACTGACGAGCAGTACTTC
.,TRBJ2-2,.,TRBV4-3,CASSQDYRVPGELFF,TGCGCCAGCAGCCAAGATTACAGGGTCCCCGGGGAGCTGTTTTTT
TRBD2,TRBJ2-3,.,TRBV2,CASGLAGGISTDTQYF,TGTGCCAGCGGACTAGCGGGGGGGATAAGCACAGATACGCAGTATTTT
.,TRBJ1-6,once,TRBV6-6,CASSYSEMNSPLHF,TGTGCCAGCAGTTACTCAGAGATGAATTCACCCCTCCACTTT
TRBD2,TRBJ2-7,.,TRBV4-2,CASSQDPLGGGASYEQYF,TGTGCCAGCAGCCAAGATCCCTTAGGCGGGGGGGCCTCCTACGAGCAGTACTTC
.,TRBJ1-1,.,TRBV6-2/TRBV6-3,CASSYEEGRTEAFF,TGTGCCAGCAGTTACGAGGAGGGGCGTACTGAAGCTTTCTTT
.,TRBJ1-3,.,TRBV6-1,CASSEFTAGNTIYF,TGTGCCAGCAGTGAATTTACAGCCGGAAACACCATATATTTT
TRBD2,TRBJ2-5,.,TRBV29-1,CSVEALAGGRETQYF,TGCAGCGTTGAAGCCCTAGCGGGGGGGCGAGAGACCCAGTACTTC
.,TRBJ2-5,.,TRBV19,CASSILGAQETQYF,TGTGCCAGTAGTATCTTGGGGGCCCAAGAGACCCAGTACTTC
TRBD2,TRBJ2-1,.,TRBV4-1,CASSQVAGAYNEQFF,TGCGCCAGCAGCCAAGTAGCGGGGGCCTACAATGAGCAGTTCTTC
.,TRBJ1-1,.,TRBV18,CASSPNGLRAGTEAFF,TGTGCCAGCTCTCCCAACGGACTCAGGGCGGGAACTGAAGCTTTCTTT
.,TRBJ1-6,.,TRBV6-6,CASSYGGNNSPLHF,TGTGCCAGCAGTTACGGCGGTAATAATTCACCCCTCCACTTT
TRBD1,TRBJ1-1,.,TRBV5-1,CASSEGQLNTEAFF,TGCGCCAGCAGCGAGGGACAGCTGAACACTGAAGCTTTCTTT
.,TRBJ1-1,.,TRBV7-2,CASSLSQGGTEAFF,TGTGCCAGCAGCTTGTCTCAGGGTGGGACTGAAGCTTTCTTT
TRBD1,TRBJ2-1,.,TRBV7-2,CASSSLEAQGFNEQFF,TGTGCCAGCAGCTCGTTAGAGGCACAGGGGTTTAATGAGCAGTTCTTC
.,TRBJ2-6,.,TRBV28,CASNSPASGANVLTF,TGTGCCAGCAACTCTCCAGCGTCCGGGGCCAACGTCCTGACTTTC
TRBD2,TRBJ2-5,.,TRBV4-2,CASSQDTRLAGGRETQYF,TGTGCCAGCAGCCAAGATACGAGGCTAGCGGGGGGGCGGGAGACCCAGTACTTC
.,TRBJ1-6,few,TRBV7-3,CASSLKGGAGSPLHF,TGTGCCAGCAGCTTAAAAGGCGGGGCCGGTTCACCCCTCCACTTT
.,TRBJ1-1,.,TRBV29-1,CSVAPTVEAFF,TGCAGCGTTGCCCCGACAGTTGAAGCTTTCTTT
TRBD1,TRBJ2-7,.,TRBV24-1,CATSDWTGNYEQYF,TGTGCCACCAGTGACTGGACAGGGAACTACGAGCAGTACTTC
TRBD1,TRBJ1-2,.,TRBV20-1,CSASRGQGLIYGYTF,TGCAGTGCTAGTCGGGGACAGGGACTCATCTATGGCTACACCTTC
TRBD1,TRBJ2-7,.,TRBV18,CASSTGGRGLEYEQYF,TGTGCCAGCTCCACCGGAGGCAGGGGGCTGGAATACGAGCAGTACTTC
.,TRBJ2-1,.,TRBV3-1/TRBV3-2,CASSQSPRNEQFF,TGTGCCAGCAGCCAAAGCCCACGTAATGAGCAGTTCTTC
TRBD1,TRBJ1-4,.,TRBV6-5,CASSYGDRASNEKLFF,TGTGCCAGCAGTTATGGAGACAGGGCTTCTAATGAAAAACTGTTTTTT
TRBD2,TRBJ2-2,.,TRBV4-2,CASSQATSGGAGTGELFF,TGTGCCAGCAGCCAAGCCACTAGCGGGGGGGCGGGCACCGGGGAGCTGTTTTTT
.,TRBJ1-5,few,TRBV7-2,CASSGVGNQPQHF,TGTGCCAGCAGCGGAGTCGGGAATCAGCCCCAGCATTTT
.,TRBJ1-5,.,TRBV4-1,CASSQEGQGRGQPQHF,TGCGCCAGCAGCCAAGAGGGGCAGGGGAGGGGTCAGCCCCAGCATTTT
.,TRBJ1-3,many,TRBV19,CASTDRTSGNTIYF,TGTGCCAGCACAGACAGAACCTCTGGAAACACCATATATTTT
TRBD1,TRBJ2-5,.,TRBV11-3,CASSLGQGTQETQYF,TGTGCCAGCAGCTTGGGACAGGGCACGCAAGAGACCCAGTACTTC
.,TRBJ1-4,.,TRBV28,CASRRDLNEKLFF,TGTGCCAGCAGAAGGGACTTAAATGAAAAACTGTTTTTT
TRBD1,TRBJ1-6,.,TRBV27,CASRKTGGFPYNSPLHF,TGTGCCAGCAGGAAGACAGGGGGCTTCCCCTATAATTCACCCCTCCACTTT
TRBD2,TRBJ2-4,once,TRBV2,CASSEPFVGGFKNIQYF,TGTGCCAGCAGTGAACCCTTCGTCGGGGGGTTCAAAAACATTCAGTACTTC
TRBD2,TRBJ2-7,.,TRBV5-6,CASSLLAGSEQYF,TGTGCCAGCAGCTTGCTAGCGGGTAGCGAGCAGTACTTC
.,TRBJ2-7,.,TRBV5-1,CASSFSGPSGEQYF,TGCGCCAGCAGCTTTTCTGGGCCCTCCGGCGAGCAGTACTTC
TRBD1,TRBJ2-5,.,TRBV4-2,CASSSGQGMGQETQYF,TGTGCCAGCAGCTCGGGACAGGGTATGGGCCAAGAGACCCAGTACTTC
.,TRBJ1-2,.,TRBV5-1,CASSLEPRVDGYTF,TGCGCCAGCAGCTTGGAGCCACGCGTCGATGGCTACACCTTC
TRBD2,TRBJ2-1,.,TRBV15,CATSRDIIGGGEQFF,TGTGCCACCAGCAGAGATATCATTGGGGGAGGGGAGCAGTTCTTC
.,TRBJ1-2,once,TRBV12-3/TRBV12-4,CASSRGGPYGYTF,TGTGCCAGCAGCCGAGGGGGTCCGTATGGCTACACCTTC